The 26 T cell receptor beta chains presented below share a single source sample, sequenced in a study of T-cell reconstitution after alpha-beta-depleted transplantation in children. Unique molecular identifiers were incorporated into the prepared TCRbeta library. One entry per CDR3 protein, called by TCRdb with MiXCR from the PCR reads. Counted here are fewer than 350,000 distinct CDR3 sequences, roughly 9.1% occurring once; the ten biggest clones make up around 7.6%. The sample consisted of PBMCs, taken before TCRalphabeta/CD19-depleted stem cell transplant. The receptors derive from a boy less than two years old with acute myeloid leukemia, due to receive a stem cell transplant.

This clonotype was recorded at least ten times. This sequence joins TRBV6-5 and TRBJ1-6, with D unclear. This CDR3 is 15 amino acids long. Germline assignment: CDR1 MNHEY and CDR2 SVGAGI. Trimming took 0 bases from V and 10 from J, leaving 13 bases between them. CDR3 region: CASSYSGQWSSPLHF. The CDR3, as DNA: TGTGCCAGCAGTTACTCGGGCCAATGGAGCTCACCCCTCCACTTT.

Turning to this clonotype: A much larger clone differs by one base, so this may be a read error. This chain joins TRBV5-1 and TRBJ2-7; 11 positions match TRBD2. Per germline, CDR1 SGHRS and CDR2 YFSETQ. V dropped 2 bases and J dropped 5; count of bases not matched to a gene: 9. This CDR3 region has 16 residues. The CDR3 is CASSFAGTSGTDEQYF. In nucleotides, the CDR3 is TGCGCCAGCAGCTTCGCCGGGACTAGCGGAACCGACGAGCAGTACTTC.

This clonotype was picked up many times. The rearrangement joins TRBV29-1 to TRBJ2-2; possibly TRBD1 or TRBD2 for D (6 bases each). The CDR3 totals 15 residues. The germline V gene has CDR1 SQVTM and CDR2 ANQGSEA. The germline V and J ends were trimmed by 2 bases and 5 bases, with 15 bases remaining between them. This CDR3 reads CSVERTGASTGELFF. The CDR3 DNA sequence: TGCAGCGTTGAAAGGACGGGGGCGAGTACCGGGGAGCTGTTTTTT.

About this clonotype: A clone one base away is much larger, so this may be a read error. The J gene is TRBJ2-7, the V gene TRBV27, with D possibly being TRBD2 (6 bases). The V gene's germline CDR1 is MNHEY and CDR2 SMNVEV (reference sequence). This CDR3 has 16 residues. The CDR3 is CASSLSQREVTYEHYF. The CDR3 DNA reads TGTGCCAGCAGCCTATCCCAAAGGGAGGTTACCTACGAGCATTACTTC.

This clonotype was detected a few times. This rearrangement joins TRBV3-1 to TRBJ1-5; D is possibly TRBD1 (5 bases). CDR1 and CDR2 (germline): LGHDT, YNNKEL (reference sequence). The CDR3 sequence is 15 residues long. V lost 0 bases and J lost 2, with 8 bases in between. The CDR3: CASSQDVGGNQPQHF. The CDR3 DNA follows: TGTGCCAGCAGCCAAGATGTAGGGGGCAATCAGCCCCAGCATTTT.

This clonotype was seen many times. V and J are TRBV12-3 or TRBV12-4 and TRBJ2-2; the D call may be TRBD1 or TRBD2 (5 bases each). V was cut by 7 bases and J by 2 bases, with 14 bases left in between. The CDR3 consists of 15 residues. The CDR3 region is CASTFPGGNTGELFF. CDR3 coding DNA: TGTGCCAGCACCTTTCCTGGGGGAAACACCGGGGAGCTGTTTTTT.

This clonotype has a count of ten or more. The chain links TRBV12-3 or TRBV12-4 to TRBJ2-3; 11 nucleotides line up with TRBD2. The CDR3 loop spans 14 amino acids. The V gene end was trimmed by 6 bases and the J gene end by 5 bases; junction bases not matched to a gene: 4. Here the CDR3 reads CASRISGRGDTQYF. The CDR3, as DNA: TGTGCCAGCAGAATTAGCGGGAGGGGAGATACGCAGTATTTT.

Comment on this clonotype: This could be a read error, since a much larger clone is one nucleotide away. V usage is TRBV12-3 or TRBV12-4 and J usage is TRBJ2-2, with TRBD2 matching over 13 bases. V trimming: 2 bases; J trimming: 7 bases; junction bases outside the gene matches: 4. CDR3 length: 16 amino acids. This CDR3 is CASSLTSGRVGGELFF. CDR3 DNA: TGTGCCAGCAGTTTAACTAGCGGGAGGGTCGGCGGGGAGCTGTTTTTT.

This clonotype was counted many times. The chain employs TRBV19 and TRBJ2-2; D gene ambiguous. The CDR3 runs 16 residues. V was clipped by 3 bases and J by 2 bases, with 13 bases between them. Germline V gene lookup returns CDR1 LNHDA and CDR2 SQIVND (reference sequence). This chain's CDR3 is CASSIITVVNTGELFF. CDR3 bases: TGTGCCAGTAGTATTATAACGGTCGTAAACACCGGGGAGCTGTTTTTT.

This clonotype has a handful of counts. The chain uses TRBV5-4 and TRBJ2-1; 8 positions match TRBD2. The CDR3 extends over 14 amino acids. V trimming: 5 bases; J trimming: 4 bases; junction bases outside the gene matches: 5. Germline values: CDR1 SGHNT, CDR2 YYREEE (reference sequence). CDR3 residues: CASRTSGGYNEQFF. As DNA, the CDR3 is TGTGCCAGCAGAACCAGCGGGGGATACAATGAGCAGTTCTTC.

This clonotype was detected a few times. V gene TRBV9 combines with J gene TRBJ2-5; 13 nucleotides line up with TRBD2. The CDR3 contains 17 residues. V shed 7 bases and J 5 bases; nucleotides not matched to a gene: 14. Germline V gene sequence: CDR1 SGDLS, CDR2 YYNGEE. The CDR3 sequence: CASPDGTSGNLQETQYF. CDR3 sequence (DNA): TGTGCCAGCCCCGACGGGACTAGCGGGAATCTCCAGGAGACCCAGTACTTC.

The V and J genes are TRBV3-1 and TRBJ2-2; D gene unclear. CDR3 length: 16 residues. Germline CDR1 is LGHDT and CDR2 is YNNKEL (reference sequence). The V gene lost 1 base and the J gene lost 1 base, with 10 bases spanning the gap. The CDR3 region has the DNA TGTGCCAGCAGCCAAGTCCCGGACCGGAACACCGGGGAGCTGTTTTTT. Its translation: CASSQVPDRNTGELFF.

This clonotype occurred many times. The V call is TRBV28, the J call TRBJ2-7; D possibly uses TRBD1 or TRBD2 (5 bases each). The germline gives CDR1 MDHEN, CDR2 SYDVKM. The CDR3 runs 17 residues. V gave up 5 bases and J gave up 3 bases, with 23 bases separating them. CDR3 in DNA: TGTGCCAGCAGTCCCCCAGGGACGGAACCTAGACTCTACGAGCAGTACTTC. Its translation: CASSPPGTEPRLYEQYF.

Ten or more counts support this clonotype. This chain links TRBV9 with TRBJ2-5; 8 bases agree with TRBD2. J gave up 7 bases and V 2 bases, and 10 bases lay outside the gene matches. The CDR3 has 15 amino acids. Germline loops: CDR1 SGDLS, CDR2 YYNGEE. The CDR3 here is CASSVSSGDLGTQYF. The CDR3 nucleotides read TGTGCCAGCAGCGTCAGTAGCGGGGATTTGGGGACCCAGTACTTC. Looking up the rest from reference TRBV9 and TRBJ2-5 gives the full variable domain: DSGVTQTPKHLITATGQRVTLRCSPRSGDLSVYWYQQSLDQGLQFLIQYYNGEERAKGNILERFSAQQFPDLHSELNLSSLELGDSALYFCASSVSSGDLGTQYFGPGTRLLVL.

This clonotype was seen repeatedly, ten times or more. DNA for the CDR3: TGTGCCATCAGTGGACAGGGGGCTCAAGAGACCCAGTACTTC. Amino acid sequence: CAISGQGAQETQYF. The chain is built from TRBV10-3 and TRBJ2-5; 10 bases line up with TRBD1. V shed 4 bases and J 2 bases; nucleotides not matched to a gene: 1. Germline assignment: CDR1 ENHRY and CDR2 SYGVKD. There are 14 residues in the CDR3.

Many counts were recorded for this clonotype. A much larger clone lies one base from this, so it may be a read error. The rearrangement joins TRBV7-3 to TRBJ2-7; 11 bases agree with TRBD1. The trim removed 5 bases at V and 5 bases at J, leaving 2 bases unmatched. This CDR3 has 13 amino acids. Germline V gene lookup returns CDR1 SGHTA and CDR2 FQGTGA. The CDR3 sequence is CASSRTGGHEQYF. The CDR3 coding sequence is TGTGCCAGCAGCCGGACAGGGGGCCACGAGCAGTACTTC.

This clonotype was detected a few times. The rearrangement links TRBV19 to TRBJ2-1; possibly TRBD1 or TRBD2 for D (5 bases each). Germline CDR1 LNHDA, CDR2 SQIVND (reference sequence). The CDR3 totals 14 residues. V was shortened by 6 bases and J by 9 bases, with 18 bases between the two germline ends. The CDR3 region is CASSRLPGRGEQFF. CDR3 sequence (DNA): TGTGCCAGTAGCCGACTCCCAGGGAGAGGTGAGCAGTTCTTC.

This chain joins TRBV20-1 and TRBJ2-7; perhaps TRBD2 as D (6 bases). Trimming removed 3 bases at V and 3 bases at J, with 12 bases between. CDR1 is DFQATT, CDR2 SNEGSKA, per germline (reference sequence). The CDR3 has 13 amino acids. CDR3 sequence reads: CSARQGLYYEQYF. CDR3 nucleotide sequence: TGCAGTGCTAGGCAAGGACTATACTACGAGCAGTACTTC.

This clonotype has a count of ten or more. The CDR3 coding sequence is TGTGCCAGCAGCTTCGGGAGGGCCGTCTCTGATGAGCAGTTCTTC. This encodes CASSFGRAVSDEQFF. The chain links TRBV7-3 to TRBJ2-1; TRBD2 agrees at 8 bases. Trimming cost V 3 bases and J 8 bases; bases outside gene matches: 9. This CDR3 has 15 residues. Germline V gives CDR1 SGHTA, CDR2 FQGTGA.

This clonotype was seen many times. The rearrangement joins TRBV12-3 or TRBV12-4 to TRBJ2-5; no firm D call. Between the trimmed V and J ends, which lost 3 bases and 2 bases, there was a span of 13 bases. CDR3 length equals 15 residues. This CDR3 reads CASSFLRSAQETQYF. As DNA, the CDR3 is TGTGCCAGCAGTTTTCTGAGAAGCGCTCAAGAGACCCAGTACTTC.

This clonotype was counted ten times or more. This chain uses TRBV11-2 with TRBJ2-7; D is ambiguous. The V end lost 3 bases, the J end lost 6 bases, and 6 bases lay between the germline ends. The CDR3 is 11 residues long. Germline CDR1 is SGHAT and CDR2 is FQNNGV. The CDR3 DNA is TGTGCCAGCAGCTTCATGGGCGAGCAGTACTTC. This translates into CASSFMGEQYF.

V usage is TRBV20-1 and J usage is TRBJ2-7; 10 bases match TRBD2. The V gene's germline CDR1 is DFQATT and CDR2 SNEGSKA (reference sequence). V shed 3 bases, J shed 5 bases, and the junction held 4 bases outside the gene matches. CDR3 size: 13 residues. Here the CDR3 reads CSARVSGRHEQYF. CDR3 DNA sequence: TGCAGTGCTAGGGTTAGCGGGAGGCACGAGCAGTACTTC.

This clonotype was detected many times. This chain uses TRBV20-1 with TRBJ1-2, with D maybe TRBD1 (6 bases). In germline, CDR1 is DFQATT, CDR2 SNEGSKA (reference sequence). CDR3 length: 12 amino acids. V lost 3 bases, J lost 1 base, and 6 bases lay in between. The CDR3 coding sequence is TGCAGTGCTAGGGGACATAACTATGGCTACACCTTC. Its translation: CSARGHNYGYTF.

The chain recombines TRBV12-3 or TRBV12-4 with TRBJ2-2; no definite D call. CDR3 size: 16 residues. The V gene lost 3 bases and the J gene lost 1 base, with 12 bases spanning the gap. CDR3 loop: CASSLWWSMNTGELFF. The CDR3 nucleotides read TGTGCCAGCAGTTTGTGGTGGTCGATGAACACCGGGGAGCTGTTTTTT.

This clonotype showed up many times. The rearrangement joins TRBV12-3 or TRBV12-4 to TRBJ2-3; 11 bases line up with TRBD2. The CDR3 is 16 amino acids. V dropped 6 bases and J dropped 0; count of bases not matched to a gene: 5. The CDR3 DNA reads TGTGCCAGCAGGCTAGCGGGGGGTAGAAGCACAGATACGCAGTATTTT. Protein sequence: CASRLAGGRSTDTQYF.

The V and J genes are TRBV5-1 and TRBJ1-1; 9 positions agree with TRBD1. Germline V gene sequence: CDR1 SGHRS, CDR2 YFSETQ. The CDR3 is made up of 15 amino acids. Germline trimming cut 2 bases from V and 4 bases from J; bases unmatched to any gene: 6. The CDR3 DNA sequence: TGCGCCAGCAGCTTAAAGGACAGGGGCCTCACTGAAGCTTTCTTT. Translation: CASSLKDRGLTEAFF.